Shown below are 5 T cell receptor beta chains from a single sample sequenced in a study of T-cell memory formation after mild COVID-19. MiXCR, applied by TCRdb to the 5' RACE reads, yields one record per CDR3 protein. The table lists about 350,000 distinct CDR3 sequences, roughly 15% of them singletons. The source material was PBMCs or a T cell subset sorted from them (not recorded which). These receptors all come from a man younger than 30 who had mild COVID-19 (a few samples of this study predate the infection). Cell type and time point are not known.

The rearrangement joins TRBV5-1 to TRBJ2-2, with 7 bases aligning to TRBD1. CDR1 and CDR2 (germline): SGHRS, YFSETQ. The CDR3 extends over 15 amino acids. V shed 4 bases, J shed 3 bases, and the junction held 6 bases outside the gene matches. CDR3 protein: CASSAPGTDTGELFF. The CDR3 DNA reads as TGCGCCAGCAGCGCCCCCGGGACAGACACCGGGGAGCTGTTTTTT. Variable domain in full (rest from reference TRBV5-1 and TRBJ2-2): KAGVTQTPRYLIKTRGQQVTLSCSPISGHRSVSWYQQTPGQGLQFLFEYFSETQRNKGNFPGRFSGRQFSNSRSEMNVSTLELGDSALYLCASSAPGTDTGELFFGEGSRLTVL.

There are many counts of this clonotype. The gene calls are TRBV5-1 and TRBJ2-1; 8 nucleotides align to TRBD1. Per the germline V gene, CDR1 is SGHRS and CDR2 is YFSETQ. J was trimmed by 0 bases and V by 2 bases; bases with no gene match: 7. This CDR3 has 17 residues. CDR3 nucleotides: TGCGCCAGCAGCTTAAGGGATACAGGGGGCTCCTACAATGAGCAGTTCTTC. The encoded protein is CASSLRDTGGSYNEQFF.

The gene calls are TRBV7-2 and TRBJ2-5; tentative D call: TRBD2 (5 bases). The CDR3 totals 13 residues. The germline V and J ends were trimmed by 2 bases and 6 bases, with 10 bases remaining between them. Per the germline V gene, CDR1 is SGHTA and CDR2 is FQGNSA. The CDR3 DNA sequence: TGTGCCAGCAGCTTACCTAGCACAAAGACCCAGTACTTC. Residues: CASSLPSTKTQYF.

The table lists this clonotype with many counts. The chain employs TRBV12-3 or TRBV12-4 and TRBJ1-1, with 10 nucleotides matching TRBD1. With V trimmed by 7 bases and J by 6 bases, 8 bases remained unmatched. The CDR3 spans 14 residues. CDR3 sequence reads: CASTPGTGVAEAFF. CDR3 DNA: TGTGCCAGCACCCCGGGGACAGGGGTAGCTGAAGCTTTCTTT.

This clonotype has more than one count but fewer than ten. The rearrangement links TRBV24-1 to TRBJ2-7; 11 bases are shared with TRBD1. The trim removed 9 bases at V and 6 bases at J, leaving 6 bases unmatched. This CDR3 is 13 amino acids long. Per germline, CDR1 KGHDR and CDR2 SFDVKD. In DNA form, the CDR3 reads TGTGCCACCGCACCGGGACAGGGGGGCGAGCAGTACTTC. Translating it yields CATAPGQGGEQYF.